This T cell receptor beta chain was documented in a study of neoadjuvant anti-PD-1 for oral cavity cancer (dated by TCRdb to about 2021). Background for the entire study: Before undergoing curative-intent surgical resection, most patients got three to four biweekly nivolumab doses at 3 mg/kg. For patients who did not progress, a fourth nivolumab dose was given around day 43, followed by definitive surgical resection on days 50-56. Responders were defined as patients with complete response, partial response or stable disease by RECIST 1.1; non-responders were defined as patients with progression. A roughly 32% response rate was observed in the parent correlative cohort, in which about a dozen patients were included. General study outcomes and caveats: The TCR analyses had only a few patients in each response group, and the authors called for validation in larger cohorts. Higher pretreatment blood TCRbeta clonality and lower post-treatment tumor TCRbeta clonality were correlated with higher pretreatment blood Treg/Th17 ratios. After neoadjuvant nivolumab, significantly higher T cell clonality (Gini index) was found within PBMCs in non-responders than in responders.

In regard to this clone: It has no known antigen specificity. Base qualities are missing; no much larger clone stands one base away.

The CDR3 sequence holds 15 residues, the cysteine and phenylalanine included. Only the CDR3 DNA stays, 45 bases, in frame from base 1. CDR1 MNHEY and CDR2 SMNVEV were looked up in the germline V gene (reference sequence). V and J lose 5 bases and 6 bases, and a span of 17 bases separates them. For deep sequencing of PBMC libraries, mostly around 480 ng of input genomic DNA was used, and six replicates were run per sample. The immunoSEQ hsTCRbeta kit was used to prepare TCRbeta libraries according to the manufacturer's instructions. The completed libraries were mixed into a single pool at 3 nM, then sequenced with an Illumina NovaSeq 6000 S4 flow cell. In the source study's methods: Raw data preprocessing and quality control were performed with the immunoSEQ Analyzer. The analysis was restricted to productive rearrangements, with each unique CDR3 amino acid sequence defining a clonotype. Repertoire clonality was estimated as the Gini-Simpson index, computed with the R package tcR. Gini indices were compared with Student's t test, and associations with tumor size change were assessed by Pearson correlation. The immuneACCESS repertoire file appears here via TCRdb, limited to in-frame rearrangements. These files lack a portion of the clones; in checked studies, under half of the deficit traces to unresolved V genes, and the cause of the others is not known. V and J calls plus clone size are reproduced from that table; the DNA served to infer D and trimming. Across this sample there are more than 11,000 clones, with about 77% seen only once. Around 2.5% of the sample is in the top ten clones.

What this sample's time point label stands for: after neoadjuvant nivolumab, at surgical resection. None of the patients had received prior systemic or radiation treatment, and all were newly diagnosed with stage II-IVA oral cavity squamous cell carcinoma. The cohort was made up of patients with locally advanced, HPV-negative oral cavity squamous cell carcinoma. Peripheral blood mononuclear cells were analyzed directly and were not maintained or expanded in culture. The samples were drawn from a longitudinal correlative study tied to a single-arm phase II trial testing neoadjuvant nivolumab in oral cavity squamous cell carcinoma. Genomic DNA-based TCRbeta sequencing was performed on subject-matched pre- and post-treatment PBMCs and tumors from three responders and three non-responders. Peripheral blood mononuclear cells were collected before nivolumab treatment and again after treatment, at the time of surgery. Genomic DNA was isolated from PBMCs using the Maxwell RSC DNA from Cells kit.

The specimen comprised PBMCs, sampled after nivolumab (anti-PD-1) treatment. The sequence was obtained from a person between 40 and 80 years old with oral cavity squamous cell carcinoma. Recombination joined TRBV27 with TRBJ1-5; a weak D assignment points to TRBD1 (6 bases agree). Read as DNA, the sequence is TGTGCCAGCAGTCCCCGGACAGCCCGGAGTCAGCCCCAGCATTTT. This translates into CASSPRTARSQPQHF.